One and the same sample provided the 21 T cell receptor beta chains below, sequenced in a study of T cell repertoires in cytomegalovirus infection. TCRdb ran MiXCR on the reads and lists one entry per CDR3 protein. The data show hundreds of thousands of distinct CDR3 sequences, 15% to 20% seen once. Sequencing was done on a sample of PBMCs. The receptors come from a human donor in good health (CMV status not recorded). Some clones in this sample may be carry-over from other donors' samples.

This clonotype occurred a few times. The rearrangement joins TRBV2 to TRBJ1-4, with TRBD1 matching over 7 bases. The V gene end was trimmed by 5 bases and the J gene end by 8 bases; junction bases not matched to a gene: 2. The CDR3 sequence is 12 residues long. CDR1 is SNHLY, CDR2 FYNNEI, per germline. The CDR3, as DNA: TGTGCCAGCAGTCCCAGGGGGGAAAAACTGTTTTTT. Translating gives CASSPRGEKLFF.

This clonotype appeared a few times. The chain couples TRBV20-1 to TRBJ2-1; possibly TRBD1 for D (5 bases). Germline CDR1 DFQATT, CDR2 SNEGSKA (reference sequence). V lost 5 bases to trimming and J lost 8 bases, with 16 bases between them. CDR3 length: 13 amino acids. In DNA form, the CDR3 reads TGCAGTGCTTCAGGGTCCCCACTCGATGAGCAGTTCTTC. Its translation: CSASGSPLDEQFF.

This clonotype has at least ten counts. The genes are TRBV7-6 and TRBJ2-2; D unclear. This CDR3 region has 11 residues. Trimming took 5 bases from V and 9 from J, leaving 7 bases between them. Germline V lookup: CDR1 SGHVS, CDR2 FNYEAQ. Here the CDR3 DNA reads TGTGCCAGCAGCCACAACAGGGAGCTGTTTTTT. Its translation: CASSHNRELFF.

The chain combines TRBV5-5 with TRBJ2-5; unclear D gene. CDR3 length: 15 amino acids. The germline V gene has CDR1 SGHKS and CDR2 YYEKEE (reference sequence). The V end lost 2 bases, the J end lost 5 bases, and 16 bases lay between the germline ends. CDR3 DNA: TGTGCCAGCAGCTTTGGAGTCGGTCGGAGTGAGACCCAGTACTTC. This sequence encodes CASSFGVGRSETQYF.

This clonotype was found many times. The chain recombines TRBV11-2 with TRBJ2-3; 13 bases map to TRBD2. CDR1 is SGHAT, CDR2 FQNNGV, per germline. CDR3 size: 17 residues. Unmatched junction bases numbered 11, after V lost 8 bases and J lost 3 bases. In DNA form, the CDR3 reads TGTGCCAGCGCTCAATTTAGGACTAGCGGGAGTACAGATACGCAGTATTTT. Amino acids: CASAQFRTSGSTDTQYF.

This clonotype was counted a few times. The gene calls are TRBV20-1 and TRBJ2-3; no clear D gene. V was pared by 0 bases and J by 4 bases, with 14 bases between. The CDR3 has 15 amino acids. Looked up from germline, CDR1 is DFQATT and CDR2 is SNEGSKA (reference sequence). CDR3 nucleotides: TGCAGTGCTAGAGACCTCCTAGTAAGTCCAGATACGCAGTATTTT. Translation: CSARDLLVSPDTQYF.

This clonotype was picked up a small number of times. The rearrangement links TRBV5-1 to TRBJ1-6, with TRBD1 identical over 10 bases. CDR1 and CDR2 from the germline V gene are SGHRS and YFSETQ. Germline trimming cut 3 bases from V and 5 bases from J; bases unmatched to any gene: 5. The CDR3 totals 16 residues. The CDR3 coding sequence is TGCGCCAGCAGCTCTATGGGACAGGGGAATAATTCACCCCTCCACTTT. Protein: CASSSMGQGNNSPLHF.

The V call is TRBV3-1, the J call TRBJ2-1, with D tentatively TRBD1 (6 bases). Germline CDR1 LGHDT, CDR2 YNNKEL (reference sequence). The length of the CDR3 is 14 residues. V was cut by 4 bases and J by 6 bases, with 13 bases left in between. In DNA, the CDR3 is TGTGCCAGCAGCCGCTGGCAGGGGACCAATGAGCAGTTCTTC. Residues: CASSRWQGTNEQFF.

The chain couples TRBV5-1 to TRBJ2-7, with no clear D. Trimming removed 4 bases at V and 7 bases at J, with 12 bases between. The germline gives CDR1 SGHRS, CDR2 YFSETQ. This CDR3 has 12 amino acids. Written as DNA, the CDR3 is TGCGCCAGCAGCCCAGCTATGGGGGAGCAGTACTTC. Translating gives CASSPAMGEQYF. Drawing the rest from reference TRBV5-1 and TRBJ2-7, the complete variable domain is KAGVTQTPRYLIKTRGQQVTLSCSPISGHRSVSWYQQTPGQGLQFLFEYFSETQRNKGNFPGRFSGRQFSNSRSEMNVSTLELGDSALYLCASSPAMGEQYFGPGTRLTVT.

V usage is TRBV7-2 and J usage is TRBJ2-5; maybe TRBD2 (6 bases). CDR3 length equals 15 residues. The ends were cut back, 3 bases at V and 2 bases at J, with 13 bases in the middle. Per the germline V gene, CDR1 is SGHTA and CDR2 is FQGNSA. CDR3 amino acids: CASSLTRFVQETQYF. The CDR3 DNA is TGTGCCAGCAGCTTGACTAGATTTGTGCAAGAGACCCAGTACTTC. Using reference TRBV7-2 and TRBJ2-5 for the parts outside the CDR3, the full variable domain is GAGVSQSPSNKVTEKGKDVELRCDPISGHTALYWYRQSLGQGLEFLIYFQGNSAPDKSGLPSDRFSAERTGGSVSTLTIQRTQQEDSAVYLCASSLTRFVQETQYFGPGTRLLVL.

In its sample, this clonotype was seen a few times. The gene calls are TRBV7-9 and TRBJ2-7; 9 bases agree with TRBD1. CDR1 is SEHNR, CDR2 FQNEAQ, per germline (reference sequence). With V trimmed by 5 bases and J by 3 bases, 11 bases remained unmatched. This CDR3 is 16 amino acids long. The CDR3 sequence: CASSLGQGRENYEQYF. DNA of the CDR3: TGTGCCAGCAGCCTAGGACAGGGGAGGGAGAACTACGAGCAGTACTTC.

The chain uses TRBV20-1 and TRBJ1-1; 7 nucleotides match TRBD1. Trimming removed 7 bases from V and 4 bases from J; junction bases left unmatched: 6. Germline CDR1 reads DFQATT; CDR2 reads SNEGSKA (reference sequence). CDR3 length: 12 amino acids. CDR3 DNA: TGCAGTGGGACCGAGGGGGCCACTGAAGCTTTCTTT. This translates into CSGTEGATEAFF.

This chain joins TRBV20-1 and TRBJ2-5; TRBD1 agrees at 8 bases. The V gene's germline CDR1 is DFQATT and CDR2 SNEGSKA (reference sequence). CDR3 size: 13 residues. The J segment lost 3 bases and the V segment lost 7 bases, leaving 7 bases of the junction unmatched. The CDR3 loop is CSGEGQDEETQYF. The DNA for the CDR3 is TGCAGTGGTGAGGGACAGGATGAAGAGACCCAGTACTTC.

At least ten counts were recorded for this clonotype. The J gene is TRBJ1-1, the V gene TRBV7-2; D gene ambiguous. CDR1 is SGHTA and CDR2 is FQGNSA in the germline V gene. This CDR3 contains 13 residues. The V end was cut by 1 base, the J end by 1 base, with 4 bases between. CDR3 in DNA: TGTGCCAGCAGCTTAGGGACGAACACTGAAGCTTTCTTT. Protein sequence: CASSLGTNTEAFF.

The V and J genes are TRBV12-5 and TRBJ2-3; D remains unclear. Looked up from germline, CDR1 is LGHNT and CDR2 is FRNRAP. The V end lost 5 bases, the J end lost 0 bases, and 12 bases lay between the germline ends. CDR3 length: 15 amino acids. CDR3 DNA sequence: TGTGCTAGTGGTCCCGGCGTTACTAGCACAGATACGCAGTATTTT. Encoded protein: CASGPGVTSTDTQYF.

The chain links TRBV24-1 to TRBJ2-3; tentatively, D is TRBD1 (5 bases). V lost 3 bases to trimming and J lost 5 bases, with 17 bases between them. The CDR3 totals 16 residues. Germline V CDR1 and CDR2: KGHDR, SFDVKD. The CDR3 here is CATSDPWGPIRDTQYF. The CDR3 nucleotides are TGTGCCACCAGTGATCCGTGGGGCCCTATTAGAGATACGCAGTATTTT.

The sample holds a few counts of this clonotype. The chain links TRBV19 to TRBJ2-1; 8 positions agree with TRBD1. Germline V gene sequence: CDR1 LNHDA, CDR2 SQIVND (reference sequence). V shed 6 bases, J shed 9 bases, and the junction held 7 bases outside the gene matches. This CDR3 comprises 13 residues. CDR3 bases: TGTGCCAGTAGGCGGACAGGGACGGCTGAGCAGTTCTTC. Translating it yields CASRRTGTAEQFF.

This clonotype was seen more than once but under ten times. V is TRBV18 and J is TRBJ2-7; D is uncertain. This CDR3 has 12 residues. Trimming cost V 0 bases and J 3 bases, with 3 bases left between them. Germline CDR1 KGHSH, CDR2 LQKENI. The CDR3 coding sequence is TGTGCCAGCTCACCACCGGGCTACGAGCAGTACTTC. Protein sequence: CASSPPGYEQYF.

This clonotype has ten or more counts. This chain joins TRBV7-2 and TRBJ1-2; no firm D call. The CDR3 consists of 14 residues. V lost 5 bases to trimming and J lost 8 bases, with 18 bases between them. In germline, CDR1 is SGHTA, CDR2 FQGNSA. CDR3 residues: CASSRDPQSHGYTF. CDR3 DNA sequence: TGTGCCAGCAGCAGAGATCCCCAGTCACACGGCTACACCTTC. The complete variable domain, with remaining parts taken from reference TRBV7-2 and TRBJ1-2, reads GAGVSQSPSNKVTEKGKDVELRCDPISGHTALYWYRQSLGQGLEFLIYFQGNSAPDKSGLPSDRFSAERTGGSVSTLTIQRTQQEDSAVYLCASSRDPQSHGYTFGSGTRLTVV.

CDR3 in DNA: TGTGCCAGCAGTTACCCTGGGTTAGGGGAGCAGTACTTC. Its translation is CASSYPGLGEQYF. The chain has TRBV6-6 and TRBJ2-7; D is undetermined. Germline CDR1 and CDR2: MNHNY and SVGAGI (reference sequence). With 2 bases removed from V and 7 bases from J, the gap between germline ends came to 12 bases. There are 13 residues in the CDR3.

The chain is built from TRBV29-1 and TRBJ1-1; 7 bases map to TRBD1. There are 14 residues in the CDR3. Trimming took 4 bases from V and 1 from J; bases not matched to a gene: 6. The germline CDR1 and CDR2 sequences are SQVTM and ANQGSEA. In nucleotides, the CDR3 is TGCAGCGTTGTGGTCGACAGGGAGAACACTGAAGCTTTCTTT. As protein: CSVVVDRENTEAFF.